The entry below describes one T cell receptor beta chain. What it binds is not known. This sample stems from a study of T cells in localized non-small cell lung cancer. This CDR3 region has 15 residues. Trimming left V 11 bases short and J 0 bases short, with 17 bases between. Germline values: CDR1 LNHNV, CDR2 YYDKDF (reference sequence). Study-level findings and limits: The study sequenced only one region of the tumor. As a result, intratumor heterogeneity could not be excluded and remains possible. Uninvolved adjacent lung, not tumor, had the highest T cell clonality. Across samples, adjacent lung featured a median roughly 50 of the top 100 tumor clones. A higher density of T cells in blood coincided with extended overall survival.

TCRdb's copy holds only in-frame clones and misses some; the assay was immunoSEQ multiplex PCR. The table includes approximately 81,000 clones, 70% to 90% detected once. Sample: peripheral blood, taken before any cancer treatment. The V call is TRBV15, the J call TRBJ1-3; the D gene is possibly TRBD1 (6 bases). This TCR was recovered from a woman aged 35 to 75 with stage I squamous cell lung carcinoma. The DNA of the CDR3 is TGTGCCCCGACTCGAGGGGGAACCTCTGGAAACACCATATATTTT. Its translation: CAPTRGGTSGNTIYF.